A selection of T cell receptor beta chains follows, all from one sample in a study of CD8+ T cells in alopecia areata. The repertoire was sequenced with immunoSEQ multiplex PCR; TCRdb's copy has only in-frame clones and lacks some. The table shows about 190,000 clones, with around three fifths occurring only once. This specimen was CD4+ T cells sorted from blood, taken at week 0. The origin of the receptors is a human donor with alopecia areata. The CDR3 runs from the conserved cysteine through the conserved F or W. Each record gives: D gene, clone size, J gene, V gene, CDR3 length, CDR3 DNA, CDR3 protein. D genes are given only for firm matches. Clone size is not always given. Where it is, it says once, few, many or a class for expanded clones.

>-|-|TRBJ1-6|TRBV7-9|15
TGTGCCAGCAGCTTTGCAGGAGGAGGTAATTCACCCCTCCACTTT
CASSFAGGGNSPLHF
>-|-|TRBJ1-2|TRBV30|14
TGTGCCTGGAGTGTACCGGGAATTAACTATGGCTACACCTTC
CAWSVPGINYGYTF
>TRBD1|few|TRBJ1-1|TRBV29-1|13
TGCAGCGGAGAAATCGCAGGGGGCACTGAAGCTTTCTTT
CSGEIAGGTEAFF
>-|-|TRBJ2-6|TRBV4-1|19
TGCGCCAGCAGCTTTCACCCAGGGTTGACTCTCTCTGGGGCCAACGTCCTGACTTTC
CASSFHPGLTLSGANVLTF
>TRBD1|-|TRBJ1-1|TRBV7-9|12
TGTGCCAGCAGCCCACAGGGGCTCGCTGCTTTCTTT
CASSPQGLAAFF
>TRBD2|-|TRBJ2-5|TRBV2|15
TGTGCCAGCAGTTCAGCGGGGGGGCTCGGAGAGACCCAGTACTTC
CASSSAGGLGETQYF
>-|many|TRBJ1-3|TRBV19|16
TGTGCCAGTAGTATCCGGAGAACCGGGGAAGGAAACACCATATATTTT
CASSIRRTGEGNTIYF
>TRBD1|-|TRBJ1-2|TRBV4-1|14
TGCGCCAGCAGCCAAGCCGACAGGGATCCTGGCTACACCTTC
CASSQADRDPGYTF
>TRBD2|-|TRBJ2-5|TRBV5-1|15
TGCGCCAGCAGCTTGACTAGCGGGGAGGGAGAGACCCAGTACTTC
CASSLTSGEGETQYF
>-|-|TRBJ1-5|TRBV30|13
TGTGCCTGGAGCCCAGCGAGAATCAGGCCCCAGCATTTT
CAWSPARIRPQHF
>TRBD1|-|TRBJ2-5|TRBV7-8|15
TGTGCCAGCAGCTTACTTGGGACAGAGCAAGAGACCCAGTACTTC
CASSLLGTEQETQYF
>-|few|TRBJ2-5|TRBV29-1|12
TGCAGCGTTGTTCCAGGGCAAGAGACCCAGTACTTC
CSVVPGQETQYF
>TRBD1|-|TRBJ1-1|TRBV5-1|15
TGCGCCAGCAGCTCCGGGACAGGGGCGGGCACTGAAGCTTTCTTT
CASSSGTGAGTEAFF
>-|-|TRBJ2-2|TRBV9|14
TGTGCCAGCAGCGTTTCAGGGTATGCCGGGGAGCTGTTTTTT
CASSVSGYAGELFF